The rows below give T cell receptor beta chains drawn from one sample of a study of beta chain features in type 1 diabetes. Libraries were prepared by immunoSEQ multiplex PCR; TCRdb keeps only in-frame clonotypes and omits some of them. The sample lists under 250,000 clones; 25% to 30% were seen once. Source material: central memory CD4+ T cells from blood. These TCRs come from a young man in good health. The CDR3 runs from the conserved cysteine through the conserved F or W.

J gene	V gene	CDR3 protein
TRBJ1-6	TRBV6-1	CASSDSPDNSPLHF
TRBJ1-2	TRBV6-5	CASSSDSYGYTF
TRBJ1-1	TRBV19	CASTSRGGGTEAFF
TRBJ1-5	TRBV9	CASSVGTGIQPQHF
TRBJ2-2	TRBV9	CASGTRPTGELFF
TRBJ2-5	TRBV30	CAWSKNRELGTQYF
TRBJ2-7	TRBV29-1	CSCRSQGAVNEQYF
TRBJ2-2	TRBV29-1	CSVPGTANTGELFF
TRBJ1-6	TRBV5-1	CASSSGTGDSPLHF
TRBJ2-7	TRBV30	CAWSVWGEQYF
TRBJ1-1	TRBV18	CASSPRQGLDTEAFF
TRBJ1-2	TRBV16	CASSQIRGGGYTF
TRBJ2-6	TRBV30	CAWDRSPLRANVLTF
TRBJ1-6	TRBV30	CAWSVDRGGNSPLHF
TRBJ2-3	TRBV30	CAWSLYIAGDGTDTQYF
TRBJ1-1	TRBV29-1	CSVHRVGNTEAFF
TRBJ2-1	TRBV4-3	CASSQQMQGAGVNEQFF
TRBJ1-4	TRBV2	CASIRDREEKLFF
TRBJ1-4	TRBV25-1	CASGTEWDEKLFF
TRBJ2-4	TRBV30	CARPILLQAGEMRAKNIQYF
TRBJ2-7	TRBV5-4	CASSLAQLGLYEQYF
TRBJ1-6	TRBV7-9	CASSLYVGGLNSPLHF
TRBJ2-7	TRBV15	CATSRDIGLYEQYF
TRBJ2-5	TRBV10-3	CAISGQSEETQYF
TRBJ2-3	TRBV7-2	CASSFRAGSGDTQYF
TRBJ2-7	TRBV10-3	CASAAGWNYEQYF
TRBJ1-2	TRBV27	CASSSPGQQDDGYTF
TRBJ2-3	TRBV7-2	CASSLAPGSGTDTQYF
TRBJ1-4	TRBV30	CAWREPDRGAFF
TRBJ2-2	TRBV23-1	CASSQAGGSTGELFF
TRBJ1-5	TRBV6-5	CASTRGYPNQPQHF
TRBJ2-2	TRBV28	CASSSRTSGTLGELFF
TRBJ1-2	TRBV5-6	CASSQDRYPGYTF
TRBJ1-2	TRBV11-2	CASSIGGAYGYTF
TRBJ1-1	TRBV6-5	CASSGGDSMNTEAFF
TRBJ2-5	TRBV30	CAWQTSGGLETQYF
TRBJ1-1	TRBV6-6	CASSPPGASEAFF
TRBJ2-6	TRBV16	CASSQDLGANVLTF
TRBJ2-2	TRBV5-4	CASSRRENTGELFF
TRBJ2-3	TRBV6-1	CASINRGVTDTQYF
TRBJ2-3	TRBV29-1	CSVGWESTDTQYF
TRBJ2-3	TRBV7-2	CASSPTSGGSYDTQYF
TRBJ2-7	TRBV28	CASSLRLADYEQYF
TRBJ2-3	TRBV28	CASSFLGTGRSTDTQYF
TRBJ2-5	TRBV25-1	CASAATSGISETQYF
TRBJ2-1	TRBV30	CAWSVLGYNEQFF
TRBJ2-5	TRBV30	CAWSQAGRYETQYF
TRBJ2-3	TRBV5-1	CASSSQTSGGTDTQYF
TRBJ2-7	TRBV7-2	CASGLGGPGEQYF
TRBJ2-5	TRBV5-4	CASSRESGQETQYF
TRBJ2-3	TRBV7-2	CASSFSGARTDTQYF
TRBJ2-1	TRBV4-2	CASSQRDRANEQFF
TRBJ1-1	TRBV5-1	CASSSGQLGTEAFF
TRBJ2-7	TRBV4-3	CASSQDRREKQYF
TRBJ2-7	TRBV23-1	CASSHTGTLPLPYEQYF
TRBJ2-3	TRBV7-2	CASSSPQSTDTQYF
TRBJ1-2	TRBV5-4	CASSHLGSYGYTF
TRBJ2-6	TRBV28	CASWYSGANVLTF